This entry is about one TCR beta chain. Its antigen is unknown. Using immunoSEQ multiplex PCR, the repertoire was profiled, and TCRdb retains in-frame clones only, with some absent. The table lists around 380,000 clones, 80% to 90% of them singletons. The treatment was: approximately 18 received Ad26.COV2.S at low or high dose, single or two shots; five or six received placebo; per-sample allocation not given. All samples were drawn on day 63, counting from the first vaccine or placebo injection. The shot given was an Ad26 vector that makes Wuhan-strain SARS-CoV-2 spike. This record comes from a study of Ad26.COV2.S vaccination and SARS-CoV-2 variants. Overall study findings and caveats: Researchers reported similar non-spike TCR breadth in vaccine and placebo recipients.

CDR1 and CDR2 (germline): SGHNT, YYREEE (reference sequence). V was cut by 4 bases and J by 2 bases, with 12 bases left in between. The CDR3 has 14 amino acids. The receptor was isolated from a person aged 18-65 years who received the Ad26.COV2.S COVID-19 vaccine or a placebo. This specimen was peripheral blood, taken in a trial of Ad26.COV2.S vaccine versus placebo. J is TRBJ1-2 and V is TRBV5-4, with a possible D match to TRBD1 (5 bases). DNA of the CDR3: TGTGCCAGCAGCAGGGACGTCCACAACTATGGCTACACCTTC. Protein sequence: CASSRDVHNYGYTF.